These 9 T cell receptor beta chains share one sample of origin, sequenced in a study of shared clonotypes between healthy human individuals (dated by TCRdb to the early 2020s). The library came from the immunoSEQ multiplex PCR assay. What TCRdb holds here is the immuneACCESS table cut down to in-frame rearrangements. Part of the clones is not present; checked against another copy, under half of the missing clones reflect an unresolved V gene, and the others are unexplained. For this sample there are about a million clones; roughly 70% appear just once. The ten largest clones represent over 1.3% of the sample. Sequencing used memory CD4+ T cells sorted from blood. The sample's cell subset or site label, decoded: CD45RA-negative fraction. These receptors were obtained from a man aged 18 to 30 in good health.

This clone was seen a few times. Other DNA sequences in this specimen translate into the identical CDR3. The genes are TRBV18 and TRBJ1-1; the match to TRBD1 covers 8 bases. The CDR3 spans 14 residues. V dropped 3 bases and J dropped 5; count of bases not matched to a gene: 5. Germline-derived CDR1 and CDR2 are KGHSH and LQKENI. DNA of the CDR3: TGTGCCAGCTCACCGGGGACAGGTAGGACTGAAGCTTTCTTT. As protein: CASSPGTGRTEAFF.

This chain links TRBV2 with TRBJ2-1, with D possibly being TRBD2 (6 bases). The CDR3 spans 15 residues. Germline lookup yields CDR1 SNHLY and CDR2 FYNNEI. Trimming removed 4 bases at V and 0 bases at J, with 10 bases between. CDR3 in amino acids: CASSGGVSSYNEQFF. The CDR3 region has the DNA TGTGCCAGCAGTGGGGGGGTAAGCTCCTACAATGAGCAGTTCTTC.

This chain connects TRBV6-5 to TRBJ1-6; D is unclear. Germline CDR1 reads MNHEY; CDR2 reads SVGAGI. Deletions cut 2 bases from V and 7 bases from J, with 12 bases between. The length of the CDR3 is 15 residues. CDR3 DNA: TGTGCCAGCAGTTACCGCCGGGGAAACAATTCACCCCTCCACTTT. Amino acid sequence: CASSYRRGNNSPLHF.

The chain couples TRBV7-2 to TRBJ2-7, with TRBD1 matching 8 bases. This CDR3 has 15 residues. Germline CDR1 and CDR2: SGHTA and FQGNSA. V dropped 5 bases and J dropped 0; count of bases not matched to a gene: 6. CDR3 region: CASSPQQGASYEQYF. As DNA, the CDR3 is TGTGCCAGCAGCCCACAGCAGGGGGCCTCCTACGAGCAGTACTTC.

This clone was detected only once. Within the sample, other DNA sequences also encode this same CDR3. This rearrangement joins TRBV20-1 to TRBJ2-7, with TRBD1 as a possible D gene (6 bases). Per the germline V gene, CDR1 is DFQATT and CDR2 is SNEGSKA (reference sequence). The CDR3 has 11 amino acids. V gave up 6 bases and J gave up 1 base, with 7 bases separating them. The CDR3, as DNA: TGCAGTGCCAGGGGATCCTACGAGCAGTACTTC. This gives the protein CSARGSYEQYF.

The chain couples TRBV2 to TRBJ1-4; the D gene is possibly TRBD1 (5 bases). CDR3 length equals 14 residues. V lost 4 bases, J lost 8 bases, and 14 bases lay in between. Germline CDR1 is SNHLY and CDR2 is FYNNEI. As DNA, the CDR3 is TGTGCCAGCAGTGTATTGGGGGGTCACGAAAAACTGTTTTTT. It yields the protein CASSVLGGHEKLFF.

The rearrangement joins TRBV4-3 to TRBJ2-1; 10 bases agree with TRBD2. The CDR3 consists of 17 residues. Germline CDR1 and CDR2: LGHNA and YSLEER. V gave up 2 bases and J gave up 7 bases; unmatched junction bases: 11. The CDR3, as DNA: TGCGCCAGCAGCCAAATAACCCCCAGCGGGAGGGTAAATGAGCAGTTCTTC. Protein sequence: CASSQITPSGRVNEQFF.

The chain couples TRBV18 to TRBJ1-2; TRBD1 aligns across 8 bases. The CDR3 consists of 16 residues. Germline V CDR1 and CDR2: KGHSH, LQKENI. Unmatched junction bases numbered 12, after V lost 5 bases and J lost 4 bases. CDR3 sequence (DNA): TGTGCCAGCTCATCCGTCTTAGAGGACAGGGTCTATGGCTACACCTTC. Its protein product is CASSSVLEDRVYGYTF.

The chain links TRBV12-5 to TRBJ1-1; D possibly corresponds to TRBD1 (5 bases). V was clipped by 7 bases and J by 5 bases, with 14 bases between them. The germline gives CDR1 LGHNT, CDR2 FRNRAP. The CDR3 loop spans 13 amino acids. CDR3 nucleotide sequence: TGTGCTAGTGCGAATCGGGAGGGGACTGAAGCTTTCTTT. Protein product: CASANREGTEAFF.